The 11 T cell receptor beta chains reported below all come from one sample, sequenced in a study of patients and donors after allogeneic stem cell transplantation. Via MiXCR, TCRdb re-called the RT-PCR reads, giving one row per CDR3 protein. Of about 230,000 distinct CDR3 sequences in the sample, around 14% were seen once. Specimen: blood, either unsorted or a sorted T cell fraction (not recorded which). All receptors derive from a human donor who was either an allogeneic HSCT recipient or a stem cell or donor lymphocyte infusion donor (not recorded which). It is not recorded whose cells these are; they may come from a transplant donor.

The chain has TRBV5-1 and TRBJ1-1; a weak D match, TRBD1 (5 bases). Germline CDR1 is SGHRS and CDR2 is YFSETQ. The CDR3 length is 14 residues. V was trimmed by 0 bases and J by 7 bases, leaving 13 bases between them. CDR3 sequence (DNA): TGCGCCAGCAGCTTGGAGCAGGGAAGGAATGAAGCTTTCTTT. It specifies CASSLEQGRNEAFF.

This clonotype was found a few times. This chain uses TRBV7-9 with TRBJ2-3; 14 positions match TRBD2. This CDR3 is built from 15 residues. Germline CDR1 is SEHNR and CDR2 is FQNEAQ (reference sequence). The junction had 4 bases not matched to a gene; V was cut back by 5 bases and J by 6 bases. The CDR3 DNA is TGTGCCAGCAGCCCGACTAGCGGGGGGGCGGATACGCAGTATTTT. Its protein product is CASSPTSGGADTQYF.

This rearrangement joins TRBV7-8 to TRBJ1-1; TRBD1 might be the D (6 bases). V was shortened by 5 bases and J by 1 base, with 17 bases between the two germline ends. Germline V gives CDR1 SGHVS, CDR2 FQNEAQ. The CDR3 sequence is 16 residues long. CDR3 DNA sequence: TGTGCCAGCAGCCCCCAGCCAGGGGACGGGAACACTGAAGCTTTCTTT. Amino acids: CASSPQPGDGNTEAFF.

The sample holds a few counts of this clonotype. The V and J genes are TRBV5-4 and TRBJ1-1; the D gene is possibly TRBD1 (5 bases). Deletions cut 1 base from V and 7 bases from J, with 8 bases between. This CDR3 comprises 12 residues. Germline V gene data show CDR1 as SGHNT and CDR2 as YYREEE (reference sequence). The CDR3 is CASSLKGFEAFF. The CDR3 nucleotides read TGTGCCAGCAGCTTGAAGGGGTTTGAAGCTTTCTTT.

This clonotype was seen more than once but under ten times. This sequence may be a read error, since a much larger clone differs from it by one base. The J gene is TRBJ2-1, the V gene TRBV12-3 or TRBV12-4; D is unclear. V was trimmed by 6 bases and J by 0 bases, leaving 6 bases between them. The CDR3 has 13 residues. CDR3 in DNA: TGTGCCAGCAGCCCGACCTCCTACAATGAGCAGTTCTTC. This translates into CASSPTSYNEQFF.

This clonotype was observed at least ten times. The DNA of the CDR3 is TGTGCCAGTACGGAGGGAGTTTCTAGCCCCGGGGAGCTGTTTTTT. Amino acids: CASTEGVSSPGELFF. This chain joins TRBV19 and TRBJ2-2; D is possibly TRBD2 (6 bases). The germline CDR1 and CDR2 sequences are LNHDA and SQIVND (reference sequence). Trimming pared 7 bases from V and 6 bases from J, leaving 18 bases between. This CDR3 has 15 amino acids.

This clonotype came up a few times. The chain couples TRBV6-1 to TRBJ2-1, with D possibly matching TRBD1 (5 bases). Per germline, CDR1 MNHNS and CDR2 SASEGT. The CDR3 spans 15 residues. V was trimmed by 6 bases and J by 3 bases, leaving 15 bases between them. Written as DNA, the CDR3 is TGTGCCAGCAGAGCCCTCCTTGACAGCTACAATGAGCAGTTCTTC. Translating it yields CASRALLDSYNEQFF.

Only a few counts were recorded for this clonotype. DNA for the CDR3: TGTGCCAGCAGCATCGCACAGCAAAGCACAGATACGCAGTATTTT. Translated, it gives CASSIAQQSTDTQYF. This rearrangement joins TRBV7-9 to TRBJ2-3; D unresolved. The CDR3 totals 15 residues. Germline V gene sequence: CDR1 SEHNR, CDR2 FQNEAQ (reference sequence). The ends were cut back, 5 bases at V and 0 bases at J, with 12 bases in the middle.

This clonotype appeared many times. The gene calls are TRBV5-1 and TRBJ1-1; 7 bases agree with TRBD1. V lost 0 bases, J lost 5 bases, and 4 bases stayed unmatched. The CDR3 loop spans 14 amino acids. Germline CDR1 and CDR2: SGHRS and YFSETQ. This chain's CDR3 is CASSLDGRGTEAFF. DNA of the CDR3: TGCGCCAGCAGCTTGGACGGCAGGGGGACTGAAGCTTTCTTT.

This chain uses TRBV6-1 with TRBJ2-7; perhaps TRBD1 as D (5 bases). CDR1 and CDR2 from the germline V gene are MNHNS and SASEGT. Between the trimmed V and J ends, which lost 2 bases and 0 bases, there was a span of 8 bases. This CDR3 comprises 14 residues. CDR3 in DNA: TGTGCCAGCAGTGAACGGACAACCTCCTACGAGCAGTACTTC. Its protein is CASSERTTSYEQYF.

This clonotype occurred many times. The CDR3 is CASSPGRVSYNEQFF. CDR3 coding DNA: TGTGCCAGCAGCCCTGGGCGCGTATCCTACAATGAGCAGTTCTTC. V is TRBV12-3 or TRBV12-4 and J is TRBJ2-1; D is undetermined. The CDR3 extends over 15 amino acids. The ends were cut back, 6 bases at V and 1 base at J, with 13 bases in the middle.